The 17 T cell receptor beta chains below come from one sample, sequenced in a study of human T cells and chemical hapten exposure. Time point in this sample: pre-sensitization, week 0. The treatment is: therapeutic diphenylcyclopropenone sensitization with weekly scalp DPC. Each CDR3 protein gets one entry after TCRdb re-called the RACE reads with MiXCR. The data show tens of thousands of distinct CDR3 sequences, with approximately 6.7% seen just once and about 1.5% held by the top ten. The sequences come from whole blood, collected in connection with sensitization to the hapten diphenylcyclopropenone (DPC). The source is a woman in her twenties or thirties with alopecia areata. Some clones in this sample may be carry-over from other donors' samples.

This clonotype was observed many times. The gene calls are TRBV2 and TRBJ2-1, with TRBD1 matching over 8 bases. The length of the CDR3 is 13 residues. CDR1 is SNHLY and CDR2 is FYNNEI in the germline V gene. Trimming at V came to 1 base and at J to 14 bases, leaving 7 bases not matched to a gene. CDR3 bases: TGTGCCAGCAGTGAAGTCAGACAGGGGAAGGAGTTCTTC. This codes for CASSEVRQGKEFF.

This clonotype was seen ten or more times. This chain uses TRBV3-1 with TRBJ2-1; 7 positions match TRBD1. The CDR3 contains 13 residues. V gave up 8 bases and J gave up 3 bases; unmatched junction bases: 4. Germline CDR1 and CDR2: LGHDT and YNNKEL (reference sequence). The DNA for the CDR3 is TGTGCCAGCGTGGGACAGCTCTACAATGAGCAGTTCTTC. Protein sequence: CASVGQLYNEQFF.

This clonotype appeared many times. The CDR3 spells CSARTLAYNSPLHF. CDR3 nucleotides: TGCAGTGCCAGGACACTGGCTTATAATTCACCCCTCCACTTT. The chain uses TRBV20-1 and TRBJ1-6, with a tentative D call TRBD1 (5 bases). This CDR3 comprises 14 residues. V lost 6 bases, J lost 4 bases, and 13 bases lay in between. CDR1 DFQATT and CDR2 SNEGSKA come from the germline V gene (reference sequence).

This clonotype was seen at least ten times. This chain connects TRBV27 to TRBJ2-5; either TRBD1 or TRBD2 may supply D (5 bases each). CDR1 is MNHEY, CDR2 SMNVEV, per germline (reference sequence). CDR3 length: 11 amino acids. Trimming cost V 3 bases and J 7 bases, with 6 bases left between them. CDR3 coding DNA: TGTGCCAGCAGTTTTGGGGGGACCCAGTACTTC. Protein: CASSFGGTQYF.

The CDR3 protein is CASSPDRGRRNGYTF. In nucleotides, the CDR3 is TGTGCCAGCTCACCGGACAGGGGGCGCAGGAATGGCTACACCTTC. The rearrangement links TRBV18 to TRBJ1-2; the match to TRBD1 covers 11 bases. This CDR3 comprises 15 residues. With V trimmed by 3 bases and J by 6 bases, 6 bases remained unmatched. Per the germline V gene, CDR1 is KGHSH and CDR2 is LQKENI. Filled out from reference TRBV18 and TRBJ1-2, the complete variable domain reads NAGVMQNPRHLVRRRGQEARLRCSPMKGHSHVYWYRQLPEEGLKFMVYLQKENIIDESGMPKERFSAEFPKEGPSILRIQQVVRGDSAAYFCASSPDRGRRNGYTFGSGTRLTVV.

This clonotype was recorded many times. V and J are TRBV4-2 and TRBJ2-3, with TRBD2 matching over 8 bases. J lost 4 bases, V lost 4 bases, and 7 bases had no gene match. CDR3 length: 15 amino acids. Per the germline V gene, CDR1 is LGHNA and CDR2 is YNFKEQ. DNA of the CDR3: TGTGCCAGCAGCCTCTTCGCGGGGGGTCCAGATACGCAGTATTTT. Translating it yields CASSLFAGGPDTQYF.

This clonotype was observed at least ten times. This rearrangement joins TRBV27 to TRBJ2-1, with TRBD2 identical over 7 bases. The CDR3 loop spans 15 amino acids. Germline assignment: CDR1 MNHEY and CDR2 SMNVEV (reference sequence). J lost 1 base, V lost 2 bases, and 2 bases had no gene match. CDR3 DNA: TGTGCCAGCAGTTTACCCGGGGGGTCCTACAATGAGCAGTTCTTC. Translation: CASSLPGGSYNEQFF.

This clonotype appeared many times. One junction end disagrees with the germline gene, perhaps due to a read error. This sequence joins TRBV7-2 and TRBJ2-3; tentative D call: TRBD2 (6 bases). Germline V gene data show CDR1 as SGHTA and CDR2 as FQGNSA. The CDR3 runs 15 residues. CDR3 sequence reads: CASSIAAGGLDTQYF. CDR3 in DNA: TGTGCCAGCAGCATAGCTGCCGGGGGTCTAGATACGCAGTATTTT.

This clonotype was counted a few times. This chain connects TRBV7-9 to TRBJ1-4, with 7 bases that match TRBD1. Germline V CDR1 and CDR2: SEHNR, FQNEAQ (reference sequence). The CDR3 is 16 residues long. V was pared by 5 bases and J by 4 bases, with 10 bases of the junction left unmatched. The CDR3 spells CASSPATQGVNEKLFF. In DNA form, the CDR3 reads TGTGCCAGCAGCCCCGCTACGCAGGGGGTTAATGAAAAACTGTTTTTT.

This clonotype was recorded many times. The chain is built from TRBV12-3 or TRBV12-4 and TRBJ2-7, with D perhaps being TRBD1 or TRBD2 (5 bases each). This CDR3 is 14 amino acids long. Trimming stripped 9 bases from V and 3 bases from J, with 18 bases between. The chain's CDR3 is CASTHRDQSYEQYF. The CDR3 DNA is TGTGCCAGTACTCACCGGGACCAGAGCTACGAGCAGTACTTC.

In its sample, this clonotype was seen a few times. This sequence joins TRBV15 and TRBJ1-1; weak D call: TRBD1 (5 bases). Germline CDR1 is LNHNV and CDR2 is YYDKDF (reference sequence). The CDR3 contains 16 residues. V lost 5 bases and J 4 bases, leaving 20 bases between the germline ends. This CDR3 reads CATSAEIIGAGTEAFF. For the CDR3, the DNA is TGTGCCACCAGCGCAGAGATCATAGGGGCAGGCACTGAAGCTTTCTTT.

This clonotype was counted at least ten times. J is TRBJ2-1 and V is TRBV13, with TRBD1 matching 7 bases. This CDR3 is 14 amino acids long. Germline V gene sequence: CDR1 PRHDT, CDR2 FYEKMQ (reference sequence). V was clipped by 5 bases and J by 5 bases; unmatched bases: 6. The CDR3 sequence is CASSPSDRDNEQFF. For the CDR3, the DNA is TGTGCCAGCAGCCCCTCAGACAGGGACAATGAGCAGTTCTTC. The full variable domain, rest sourced from reference TRBV13 and TRBJ2-1, is AAGVIQSPRHLIKEKRETATLKCYPIPRHDTVYWYQQGPGQDPQFLISFYEKMQSDKGSIPDRFSAQQFSDYHSELNMSSLELGDSALYFCASSPSDRDNEQFFGPGTRLTVL.

The table lists this clonotype with many counts. The chain uses TRBV7-9 and TRBJ1-1; D remains unclear. The V end was cut by 7 bases, the J end by 4 bases, with 7 bases between. Germline CDR1 SEHNR, CDR2 FQNEAQ (reference sequence). The CDR3 is made up of 11 amino acids. CDR3 protein: CASTPRTEAFF. CDR3 sequence (DNA): TGTGCCAGCACCCCGCGCACTGAAGCTTTCTTT.

This clonotype was seen many times. V is TRBV5-5 and J is TRBJ1-1; 7 bases map to TRBD1. Germline loops: CDR1 SGHKS, CDR2 YYEKEE (reference sequence). V lost 0 bases to trimming and J lost 0 bases; unmatched junction nucleotides: 8. The CDR3 spans 17 residues. The CDR3 sequence: CASSLGQGIMMNTEAFF. CDR3 DNA: TGTGCCAGCAGCTTGGGACAGGGCATAATGATGAACACTGAAGCTTTCTTT.

This clonotype occurred many times. The chain uses TRBV6-5 and TRBJ1-4; D gene uncertain. Germline-derived CDR1 and CDR2 are MNHEY and SVGAGI. The length of the CDR3 is 15 residues. V gave up 7 bases and J gave up 0 bases, with 12 bases separating them. The CDR3 DNA sequence: TGTGCCAGCACTTCCCGGTCTGCAACTAATGAAAAACTGTTTTTT. Its protein product is CASTSRSATNEKLFF.

Worth noting for this clonotype: A much more abundant neighbour one base away suggests this may be a read error. The chain carries TRBV12-3 or TRBV12-4 and TRBJ1-1, with D possibly TRBD1 on 5 matching bases. The CDR3 is 15 amino acids. This CDR3 is CVSRARGLVGTEAFF. The CDR3 DNA follows: TGTGTCAGCAGGGCTAGGGGCCTAGTCGGCACTGAAGCTTTCTTT.

Concerning this clonotype itself: One base away lies a much larger clone, so this may be a sequencing read error. The chain links TRBV29-1 to TRBJ2-7; D is ambiguous. Germline loops: CDR1 SQVTM, CDR2 ANQGSEA. There are 14 residues in the CDR3. The V gene lost 6 bases and the J gene lost 3 bases, with 18 bases spanning the gap. CDR3 sequence reads: CSVDRVAGFYEQYF. In nucleotides, the CDR3 is TGCAGCGTGGACCGCGTGGCAGGCTTCTACGAGCAGTACTTC.